Following are 15 T cell receptor beta chains from one sample sequenced in a study of CD8+ T cells in alopecia areata listed by TCRdb under 2018. The method behind the library was the immunoSEQ multiplex PCR assay. For TCR sequencing, RNA was extracted from every sample and reverse transcribed into cDNA to serve as template. TCRdb mirrors the immuneACCESS table, restricted to in-frame sequences. Some clones are absent from its copies; in checked studies, under half trace to an unresolved V gene, and the reason for the others is unknown. This sample is represented by about 220,000 clones; approximately 57% of them were singletons. The ten largest make up roughly 1.5% of the sample. The time point label, as the study defines it: around 29 days on oral tofacitinib. The treatment or condition label for this specimen denotes: oral pan-JAK inhibitor, 5-10 mg twice daily. This specimen was CD4+ T cells sorted from blood, taken at week 4, from a patient treated with tofacitinib. These receptors all come from a human donor with alopecia areata.

The chain couples TRBV30 to TRBJ1-2; no definite D call. This CDR3 has 11 amino acids. V lost 3 bases, J lost 5 bases, and 7 bases lay in between. Germline V gene sequence: CDR1 GTSNPN, CDR2 SVGIG (reference sequence). The CDR3 is CAWRAAYGYTF. The CDR3 DNA is TGTGCCTGGAGGGCGGCGTATGGCTACACCTTC.

This clone was seen a handful of times. The chain is built from TRBV29-1 and TRBJ2-2; D remains unclear. Germline V gene lookup returns CDR1 SQVTM and CDR2 ANQGSEA. Trimming stripped 7 bases from V and 0 bases from J, with 12 bases between. The CDR3 has 14 residues. The CDR3 loop reads CSARGDSNTGELFF. CDR3 DNA sequence: TGCAGCGCTAGAGGCGACTCGAACACCGGGGAGCTGTTTTTT.

The chain recombines TRBV29-1 with TRBJ1-1, with TRBD1 as a possible D gene (5 bases). V lost 2 bases and J 0 bases, leaving 7 bases between the germline ends. The CDR3 extends over 13 amino acids. Looked up from germline, CDR1 is SQVTM and CDR2 is ANQGSEA. As DNA, the CDR3 is TGCAGCGTTGAAAGGGGCTTGAACACTGAAGCTTTCTTT. Amino acid sequence: CSVERGLNTEAFF.

In this sample, this clone turned up a few times. CDR3 protein: CASSSGQGLGEKLFF. The DNA for the CDR3 is TGTGCCAGCAGCTCCGGTCAGGGACTGGGTGAAAAACTGTTTTTT. The rearrangement links TRBV7-9 to TRBJ1-4, with a weak D call TRBD1 (5 bases). Trimming left V 4 bases short and J 7 bases short, with 16 bases between. Per the germline V gene, CDR1 is SEHNR and CDR2 is FQNEAQ (reference sequence). The CDR3 totals 15 residues.

The V and J genes are TRBV27 and TRBJ1-2; D uncertain. This CDR3 has 17 amino acids. The V end lost 3 bases, the J end lost 1 base, and 18 bases lay between the germline ends. CDR1 and CDR2 from the germline V gene are MNHEY and SMNVEV (reference sequence). The CDR3, as DNA: TGTGCCAGCAGTTTGACGTCGGTCGGGGTCGGTAACTATGGCTACACCTTC. This translates into CASSLTSVGVGNYGYTF.

This sequence joins TRBV29-1 and TRBJ1-1; D remains ambiguous. The CDR3 extends over 13 amino acids. From germline, CDR1 is SQVTM and CDR2 ANQGSEA. Between the trimmed V and J ends, which lost 6 bases and 5 bases, there was a span of 16 bases. The CDR3 spells CSVELDWGTEAFF. The CDR3 DNA follows: TGCAGCGTCGAGTTAGATTGGGGTACTGAAGCTTTCTTT.

The CDR3 DNA sequence: TGTGCCAGCAGGACGGGGGTCACGCAGTATTTT. Encoded protein: CASRTGVTQYF. The rearrangement joins TRBV6-5 to TRBJ2-3; D possibly corresponds to TRBD2 (6 bases). The CDR3 covers 11 residues. Germline assignment: CDR1 MNHEY and CDR2 SVGAGI. The V gene lost 6 bases and the J gene lost 9 bases, with 10 bases spanning the gap.

The chain carries TRBV7-6 and TRBJ2-7; D might be TRBD1 (5 bases). CDR3 length: 13 residues. Germline CDR1 is SGHVS and CDR2 is FNYEAQ. Trimming left V 5 bases short and J 2 bases short, with 10 bases between. The CDR3 is CASSQQTAYEQYF. CDR3 nucleotides: TGTGCCAGCAGCCAACAGACAGCCTACGAGCAGTACTTC.

This clone was counted between two and nine times. This rearrangement joins TRBV11-2 to TRBJ2-5; TRBD1 matches 8 bases. The CDR3 is 14 residues long. V lost 4 bases, J lost 4 bases, and 5 bases stayed unmatched. The germline V gene encodes CDR1 SGHAT and CDR2 FQNNGV. The CDR3 bases are TGTGCCAGCAGCTGGACAGGGAAGGGAGAGACCCAGTACTTC. The encoded protein is CASSWTGKGETQYF.

The rearrangement uses TRBV28 and TRBJ2-2; 7 positions match TRBD1. Germline-derived CDR1 and CDR2 are MDHEN and SYDVKM. Trimming took 6 bases from V and 1 from J; bases not matched to a gene: 8. The CDR3 contains 16 residues. In DNA form, the CDR3 reads TGTGCCAGCAGGGTACAGGGGACGTTGAACACCGGGGAGCTGTTTTTT. It is translated as CASRVQGTLNTGELFF.

The chain is built from TRBV29-1 and TRBJ1-5; tentative D call: TRBD1 (5 bases). Germline CDR1 SQVTM, CDR2 ANQGSEA. Deletions cut 5 bases from V and 6 bases from J, with 14 bases between. The CDR3 is 13 residues long. Here the CDR3 reads CSVRKGSGQPQHF. DNA of the CDR3: TGCAGCGTTCGTAAGGGGAGCGGTCAGCCCCAGCATTTT.

The chain has TRBV4-3 and TRBJ2-2; 8 bases fit TRBD1. The germline gives CDR1 LGHNA, CDR2 YSLEER. V gave up 0 bases and J gave up 4 bases; unmatched junction bases: 10. This CDR3 has 18 amino acids. The CDR3 DNA is TGCGCCAGCAGCCAAGAAAAGGGGCCGGACAGGGCCACCGGGGAGCTGTTTTTT. This encodes CASSQEKGPDRATGELFF.

This clone was counted a few times. The chain joins TRBV2 to TRBJ2-3; TRBD2 aligns across 13 bases. Germline CDR1 SNHLY, CDR2 FYNNEI. The length of the CDR3 is 16 residues. With 4 bases clipped from V and 4 bases from J, the junction kept 5 bases outside the gene matches. CDR3 nucleotide sequence: TGTGCCAGCAGTGCGTCGACTAGCGGGGGGTCAGATACGCAGTATTTT. Translated: CASSASTSGGSDTQYF.

This clone was counted between two and nine times. The V gene is TRBV5-1, the J gene TRBJ1-1; 10 nucleotides agree with TRBD1. Germline loops: CDR1 SGHRS, CDR2 YFSETQ. The CDR3 length is 15 residues. J was trimmed by 3 bases and V by 0 bases; bases with no gene match: 2. CDR3 sequence (DNA): TGCGCCAGCAGCTTGGATGGGACAGGGGACACTGAAGCTTTCTTT. Translation: CASSLDGTGDTEAFF.

The chain combines TRBV15 with TRBJ2-1; D call uncertain. V lost 8 bases and J lost 9, with 20 bases in between. The CDR3 spans 14 residues. Germline CDR1 and CDR2: LNHNV and YYDKDF (reference sequence). In DNA form, the CDR3 reads TGTGCCACCGGAGCGTGGTCGGCCCTCGGTGAGCAGTTCTTC. Encoded protein: CATGAWSALGEQFF.